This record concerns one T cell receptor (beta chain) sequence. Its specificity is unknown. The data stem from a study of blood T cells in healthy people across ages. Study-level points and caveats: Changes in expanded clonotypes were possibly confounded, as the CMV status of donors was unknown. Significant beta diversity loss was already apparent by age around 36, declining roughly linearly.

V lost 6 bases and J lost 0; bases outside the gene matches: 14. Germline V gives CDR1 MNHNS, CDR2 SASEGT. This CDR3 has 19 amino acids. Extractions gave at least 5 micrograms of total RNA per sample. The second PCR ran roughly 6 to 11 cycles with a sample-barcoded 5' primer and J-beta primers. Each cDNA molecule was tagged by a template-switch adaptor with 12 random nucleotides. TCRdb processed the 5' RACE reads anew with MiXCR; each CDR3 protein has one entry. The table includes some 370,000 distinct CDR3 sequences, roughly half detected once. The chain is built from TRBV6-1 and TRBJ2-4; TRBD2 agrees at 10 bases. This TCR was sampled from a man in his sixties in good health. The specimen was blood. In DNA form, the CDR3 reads TGTGCCAGCAGCCCACTCGGAGCTAGCGGGGGCCAAGCCAAAAACATTCAGTACTTC. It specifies CASSPLGASGGQAKNIQYF.